The 18 T cell receptor beta chains listed next were all sequenced from one sample in a study of blood T cell repertoires in COVID-19. The assay was immunoSEQ multiplex PCR, and TCRdb's table has in-frame clones only and misses some. The data hold approximately 270,000 clones, with approximately 83% observed a single time. The sequenced sample consisted of peripheral blood. The receptor set was obtained from an elderly man with acute or convalescent COVID-19.

The chain uses TRBV12-3 or TRBV12-4 and TRBJ2-1, with D unclear. This CDR3 comprises 13 residues. V shed 1 base and J shed 6 bases, with 7 bases lying between them. DNA for the CDR3: TGTGCCAGCAGTTTAGGGCCCTCCAATGAGCAGTTCTTC. Translated: CASSLGPSNEQFF.

This chain uses TRBV7-9 with TRBJ2-7, with D tentatively TRBD2 (5 bases). With 6 bases removed from V and 0 bases from J, the gap between germline ends came to 9 bases. The V gene's germline CDR1 is SEHNR and CDR2 FQNEAQ (reference sequence). The CDR3 loop spans 13 amino acids. The CDR3 DNA reads as TGTGCCAGCAGTAAGCGGAGCTCCTACGAGCAGTACTTC. Amino acids: CASSKRSSYEQYF.

The chain has TRBV18 and TRBJ1-6, with D maybe TRBD1 (6 bases). Trimming pared 8 bases from V and 0 bases from J, leaving 26 bases between. The length of the CDR3 is 20 residues. Germline V gene lookup returns CDR1 KGHSH and CDR2 LQKENI. The CDR3 is CASRTDALRTASSYNSPLHF. CDR3 DNA sequence: TGTGCCAGCCGTACCGATGCTTTACGGACAGCGAGCTCCTATAATTCACCCCTCCACTTT.

This clone was found once. The chain uses TRBV27 and TRBJ2-7; D possibly corresponds to TRBD1 (6 bases). Germline V gene data show CDR1 as MNHEY and CDR2 as SMNVEV (reference sequence). V lost 5 bases, J lost 5 bases, and 13 bases lay in between. The CDR3 is 13 amino acids. The DNA of the CDR3 is TGTGCCAGCAGTATAAACAGGGTCCACGAGCAGTACTTC. It yields the protein CASSINRVHEQYF.

This sequence joins TRBV27 and TRBJ2-7, with 7 bases fitting TRBD2. Germline CDR1 and CDR2: MNHEY and SMNVEV (reference sequence). This CDR3 region has 18 residues. Unmatched junction bases numbered 16, after V lost 5 bases and J lost 0 bases. CDR3 in amino acids: CASSPRPRGGSSSYEQYF. The CDR3 DNA is TGTGCCAGCAGTCCCCGTCCGCGGGGCGGGAGTAGCTCCTACGAGCAGTACTTC.

J is TRBJ1-2 and V is TRBV19, with a possible D match to TRBD1 (5 bases). This CDR3 has 14 residues. CDR1 LNHDA and CDR2 SQIVND come from the germline V gene (reference sequence). V was trimmed by 6 bases and J by 1 base, leaving 12 bases between them. In nucleotides, the CDR3 is TGTGCCAGTAGCCCCGGGGGGGGTAACTATGGCTACACCTTC. Translating it yields CASSPGGGNYGYTF.

The V and J genes are TRBV7-9 and TRBJ1-4; D may be TRBD1 (6 bases). The CDR3 is made up of 15 amino acids. The V and J ends lost 1 base and 3 bases respectively, with 9 bases between them. Germline loops: CDR1 SEHNR, CDR2 FQNEAQ (reference sequence). CDR3 nucleotides: TGTGCCAGCAGCTTAGATCAGGGGTCTAATGAAAAACTGTTTTTT. Amino acids: CASSLDQGSNEKLFF.

The V call is TRBV19, the J call TRBJ2-7; 8 bases map to TRBD2. The CDR3 is made up of 13 amino acids. The germline V gene has CDR1 LNHDA and CDR2 SQIVND (reference sequence). V was pared by 6 bases and J by 5 bases, with 6 bases of the junction left unmatched. The DNA for the CDR3 is TGTGCCAGTAGCGGCCTAGCGGGTAACGAGCAGTACTTC. This codes for CASSGLAGNEQYF. Filled out from reference TRBV19 and TRBJ2-7, the complete variable domain reads DGGITQSPKYLFRKEGQNVTLSCEQNLNHDAMYWYRQDPGQGLRLIYYSQIVNDFQKGDIAEGYSVSREKKESFPLTVTSAQKNPTAFYLCASSGLAGNEQYFGPGTRLTVT.

CDR3 amino acids: CASSRLGGLMSYEQYF. In DNA, the CDR3 is TGTGCCAGTAGTCGGTTGGGGGGATTGATGTCCTACGAGCAGTACTTC. V and J are TRBV19 and TRBJ2-7; TRBD2 is a possible D gene (6 bases). Germline V CDR1 and CDR2: LNHDA, SQIVND (reference sequence). The V end lost 5 bases, the J end lost 1 base, and 18 bases lay between the germline ends. The CDR3 covers 16 residues.

The V gene is TRBV5-1, the J gene TRBJ2-5; 7 nucleotides line up with TRBD2. V lost 3 bases, J lost 2 bases, and 4 bases stayed unmatched. The CDR3 runs to 14 residues. CDR1 SGHRS and CDR2 YFSETQ come from the germline V gene. CDR3 DNA sequence: TGCGCCAGCAGCTCGGGAGGACTACAAGAGACCCAGTACTTC. Amino acids: CASSSGGLQETQYF.

The rearrangement uses TRBV24-1 and TRBJ2-1, with 14 bases lining up with TRBD2. The CDR3 totals 18 residues. Germline CDR1 and CDR2: KGHDR and SFDVKD. V lost 5 bases, J lost 5 bases, and 10 bases stayed unmatched. The CDR3 region has the DNA TGTGCCACCAGTGGTTCCGGGACTAGCGGGGGATCCGACAATGAGCAGTTCTTC. It codes for CATSGSGTSGGSDNEQFF.

This chain uses TRBV19 with TRBJ1-5; 8 positions match TRBD1. Germline V gives CDR1 LNHDA, CDR2 SQIVND (reference sequence). There are 15 residues in the CDR3. The junction had 5 bases not matched to a gene; V was cut back by 3 bases and J by 4 bases. DNA of the CDR3: TGTGCCAGTAGTATGTCAGGGGGCGCGAATCAGCCCCAGCATTTT. Amino acids: CASSMSGGANQPQHF.

V usage is TRBV9 and J usage is TRBJ2-1, with a possible D match to TRBD2 (6 bases). The CDR3 is made up of 15 amino acids. Trimming took off 4 bases at V and 0 bases at J, with 11 bases between the two ends. Germline V gene lookup returns CDR1 SGDLS and CDR2 YYNGEE. The CDR3 loop is CASSPRDSSYNEQFF. Here the CDR3 DNA reads TGTGCCAGCAGCCCCCGGGACTCCTCCTACAATGAGCAGTTCTTC.

This chain connects TRBV7-3 to TRBJ2-3; 7 bases are shared with TRBD2. The CDR3 consists of 14 residues. Germline-derived CDR1 and CDR2 are SGHTA and FQGTGA. The V segment lost 5 bases and the J segment 5 bases; nucleotides outside the gene matches: 7. CDR3 in DNA: TGTGCCAGCAGCGACGGGGGGTTTGGAGATACGCAGTATTTT. Translated: CASSDGGFGDTQYF. Complete variable domain (other parts from reference TRBV7-3 and TRBJ2-3): GAGVSQTPSNKVTEKGKYVELRCDPISGHTALYWYRQSLGQGPEFLIYFQGTGAADDSGLPNDRFFAVRPEGSVSTLKIQRTERGDSAVYLCASSDGGFGDTQYFGPGTRLTVL.

The chain has TRBV24-1 and TRBJ1-5; 8 bases match TRBD1. V dropped 3 bases and J dropped 3; count of bases not matched to a gene: 3. Per germline, CDR1 KGHDR and CDR2 SFDVKD. This CDR3 has 15 amino acids. The CDR3 coding sequence is TGTGCCACCAGTGATGGGACAGGCCCCAATCAGCCCCAGCATTTT. This encodes CATSDGTGPNQPQHF.

The J gene is TRBJ1-6, the V gene TRBV28; TRBD1 agrees at 7 bases. Germline CDR1 MDHEN, CDR2 SYDVKM. This CDR3 is 15 amino acids long. V dropped 6 bases and J dropped 8; count of bases not matched to a gene: 10. The CDR3 sequence: CASRRRGLRDSPLHF. CDR3 sequence (DNA): TGTGCCAGCAGGAGAAGGGGGCTTAGGGATTCACCCCTCCACTTT.

The V gene is TRBV5-1, the J gene TRBJ1-2, with D uncertain. Germline CDR1 SGHRS, CDR2 YFSETQ. Trimming took 2 bases from V and 6 from J, leaving 8 bases between them. The CDR3 length is 12 residues. CDR3 DNA sequence: TGCGCCAGCAGCTTTGCGGAGGATGGCTACACCTTC. Its protein is CASSFAEDGYTF. Full variable domain (missing parts from reference TRBV5-1 and TRBJ1-2): KAGVTQTPRYLIKTRGQQVTLSCSPISGHRSVSWYQQTPGQGLQFLFEYFSETQRNKGNFPGRFSGRQFSNSRSEMNVSTLELGDSALYLCASSFAEDGYTFGSGTRLTVV.

V usage is TRBV18 and J usage is TRBJ1-2, with TRBD1 matching 7 bases. Germline CDR1 reads KGHSH; CDR2 reads LQKENI. V trimming: 3 bases; J trimming: 2 bases; junction bases outside the gene matches: 6. The CDR3 extends over 15 amino acids. The CDR3: CASSPWTGRNYGYTF. CDR3 in DNA: TGTGCCAGCTCACCTTGGACAGGCCGCAACTATGGCTACACCTTC.